The 4 T cell receptor beta chains below come from one sample, sequenced in a study of T-cell memory formation after mild COVID-19. TCRdb reprocessed the 5' RACE reads via MiXCR and lists one record per CDR3 protein. This sample carries about 300,000 distinct CDR3 sequences, 19% of them seen once, and the ten largest clones take approximately 21%. The sequencing input was PBMCs or a T cell subset sorted from them (not recorded which). These receptors all come from a man aged 18 to 30 who had mild COVID-19 (a few samples of this study predate the infection). Cell type and time point are not known.

The rearrangement links TRBV13 to TRBJ1-5; D not resolved. This CDR3 has 14 residues. Between the trimmed V and J ends, which lost 0 bases and 5 bases, there was a span of 8 bases. CDR1 is PRHDT and CDR2 is FYEKMQ in the germline V gene (reference sequence). Here the CDR3 DNA reads TGTGCCAGCAGCTTAGGGGGAGATCATCAGCCCCAGCATTTT. Translating gives CASSLGGDHQPQHF.

This clonotype occurred a few times. The genes are TRBV6-5 and TRBJ1-3; 7 bases map to TRBD1. The CDR3 is 14 amino acids. J gave up 3 bases and V 6 bases, and 5 bases lay outside the gene matches. Germline V gives CDR1 MNHEY, CDR2 SVGAGI. The CDR3 sequence is CASRRGQHGNTIYF. Written as DNA, the CDR3 is TGTGCCAGCAGACGGGGACAGCATGGAAACACCATATATTTT.

Many counts were recorded for this clonotype. The gene calls are TRBV7-2 and TRBJ2-7, with a weak D call TRBD2 (6 bases). The CDR3 runs 13 residues. Germline-derived CDR1 and CDR2 are SGHTA and FQGNSA. With 5 bases removed from V and 3 bases from J, the gap between germline ends came to 11 bases. As DNA, the CDR3 is TGTGCCAGCAGCAATAGCGGTAACTACGAGCAGTACGTC. It specifies CASSNSGNYEQYV.

This clonotype was observed a few times. This chain joins TRBV29-1 and TRBJ2-5; D is unclear. Trimming took 7 bases from V and 5 from J, leaving 11 bases between them. The CDR3 spans 11 residues. Germline assignment: CDR1 SQVTM and CDR2 ANQGSEA. This CDR3 reads CSAARSETQYF. CDR3 DNA: TGCAGCGCCGCCCGGTCGGAGACCCAGTACTTC.